The rows below give T cell receptor beta chains drawn from one sample of a study of shared clonotypes between healthy human individuals. Measured with immunoSEQ multiplex PCR; TCRdb has only the in-frame clones, and not every one. Among roughly 2.5 million clones listed, approximately 90% were seen once. The sequenced sample consisted of naive CD4+ T cells sorted from blood. These receptor sequences come from a young man in good health. The CDR3 runs from the conserved cysteine through the conserved F or W. The D gene is left open where the match is weak.

D gene | J gene | V gene | CDR3 protein
TRBD2 | TRBJ2-7 | TRBV7-2 | CASSSQRGAYEQYF
TRBD1 | TRBJ2-2 | TRBV4-1 | CASSQTGARNTGELFF
- | TRBJ1-5 | TRBV27 | CASSPHLVPTGPQHF
TRBD1 | TRBJ2-5 | TRBV5-1 | CASSVDRAVGETQYF
- | TRBJ2-3 | TRBV12-5 | CASGLVEGGTQYF
TRBD2 | TRBJ2-3 | TRBV18 | CASSLSPGLAGDTDTQYF
- | TRBJ1-4 | TRBV4-1 | CASSQDPNSEKLFF
TRBD2 | TRBJ2-7 | TRBV6-1 | CASSEWAGGTYEQYF
- | TRBJ2-7 | TRBV14 | CASSRNLRAGEQYF
- | TRBJ2-7 | TRBV5-1 | CASSLVGQPAYEQYF
- | TRBJ2-3 | TRBV19 | CASSTISGSTDTQYF
TRBD2 | TRBJ2-7 | TRBV4-3 | CASSHIGAGLPYEQYF
TRBD1 | TRBJ1-3 | TRBV4-3 | CASSQEGGGNTIYF
TRBD2 | TRBJ2-1 | TRBV7-9 | CASSLGAGLVNEQFF
- | TRBJ2-7 | TRBV19 | CASSIADYEQYF
- | TRBJ1-5 | TRBV7-8 | CASSSGQVNQPQHF
- | TRBJ2-7 | TRBV18 | CASSPDRTYYEQYF
- | TRBJ2-1 | TRBV7-2 | CASSPRYEQFF
- | TRBJ2-7 | TRBV6-1 | CASSEGGKLYEQYF
TRBD2 | TRBJ2-1 | TRBV11-2 | CASSFLTSGSSPNEQFF
TRBD2 | TRBJ2-7 | TRBV6-5 | CASSYAGLAEYEQYF
TRBD2 | TRBJ2-3 | TRBV9 | CASSVLAGFAGDTQYF
- | TRBJ2-7 | TRBV10-3 | CAISESRSGYEQYF
- | TRBJ2-3 | TRBV7-8 | CASSRTRSTDTQYF